This T cell receptor beta chain stems from a study of response to subunit inactivated influenza vaccine. This clonotype was observed a handful of times. Its cognate antigen is unknown. Notes on the study in general: The authors put forward the suggestion that each seasonal influenza vaccination may bring in only a limited number of new T cells.

Germline CDR1 and CDR2: DFQATT and SNEGSKA (reference sequence). V lost 0 bases and J lost 2; bases outside the gene matches: 6. CDR3 length: 16 amino acids. TCRdb used MiXCR to reprocess the RT-PCR reads, holding one entry per CDR3 protein. The data contain 450,000 to 600,000 distinct CDR3 sequences, 6.5% to 8% of them seen just once; the ten biggest clones take up 10% to 15%. The specimen comprised PBMCs from blood, sampled around 25 months after vaccination. This TCR was recovered from a man in his fifties or sixties who received an inactivated influenza vaccine. The gene calls are TRBV20-1 and TRBJ2-1, with 8 nucleotides matching TRBD2. CDR3 nucleotide sequence: TGCAGTGCTAGAGATCCCAAGACTAGCGCCTACAATGAGCAGTTCTTC. Translated, it gives CSARDPKTSAYNEQFF.